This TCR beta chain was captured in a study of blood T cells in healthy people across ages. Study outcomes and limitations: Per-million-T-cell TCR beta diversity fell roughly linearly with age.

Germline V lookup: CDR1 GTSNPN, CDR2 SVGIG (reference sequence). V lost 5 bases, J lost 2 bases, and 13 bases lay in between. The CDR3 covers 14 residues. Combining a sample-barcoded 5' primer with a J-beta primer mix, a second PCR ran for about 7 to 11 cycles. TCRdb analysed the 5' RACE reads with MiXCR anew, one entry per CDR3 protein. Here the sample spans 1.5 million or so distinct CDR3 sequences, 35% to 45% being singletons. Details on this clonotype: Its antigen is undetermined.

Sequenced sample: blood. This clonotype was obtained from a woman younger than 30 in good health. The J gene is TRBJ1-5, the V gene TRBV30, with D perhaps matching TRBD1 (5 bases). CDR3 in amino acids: CAWGAPGRNQPQHF. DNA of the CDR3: TGTGCCTGGGGAGCACCGGGGCGCAATCAGCCCCAGCATTTT.